This entry features one T cell receptor (beta chain) sequence. What it binds is unknown. The data belong to a study of siplizumab effects on memory and regulatory T cells. Looking at the study overall: Either no drug or siplizumab at 0.9 to 1 ug/mL was used in mixed lymphocyte reactions that were paired. The study, taken as a whole, reports: Sequences that were alloreactive and traceable to unstimulated CD4+ memory cells were significantly reduced by siplizumab. Most alloreactive clones went unmapped to unstimulated subsets; only a minor fraction mapped.

The mixed lymphocyte reaction cells were cocultured at 37°C for six to seven days. Produced via immunoSEQ multiplex PCR; TCRdb's table is partial and in-frame only. The sample includes approximately 9,600 clones, around 42% of them seen just once. The specimen sequenced was CFSE-low (dividing) CD8+ T cells sorted from an allogeneic mixed lymphocyte reaction. This clonotype was sampled from a human donor in good health; the cells came from an allogeneic mixed lymphocyte reaction.

The CDR3 loop is CASFRRGDHRDLHF. The DNA for the CDR3 is TGTGCCAGTTTCAGGAGGGGAGATCACCGGGACCTCCACTTT. The chain couples TRBV6-5 to TRBJ1-6; perhaps TRBD1 as D (5 bases). There are 14 residues in the CDR3. Trimming removed 9 bases at V and 15 bases at J, with 24 bases between. Germline V lookup: CDR1 MNHEY, CDR2 SVGAGI.